This T cell receptor beta chain was found in a study of B cell selection in AIRE deficiency. Notes on the study in general: TCRbeta-only data showed around 39% of shared healthy Treg sequences in healthy Tconv. Of about 3,900 shared Treg TCRbeta sequences, roughly 34% were healthy-donor-only and over 8% patient-only. Patient Tconv and Treg cells showed healthy-like TCRBV usage, CDR3 length, diversity. Shared Treg sequences had shorter CDR3s, biased toward rearrangements with few non-templated insertions.

Conventional CD4 T cells were sorted as CD4+CD127+ cells. Libraries were prepared by immunoSEQ multiplex PCR; TCRdb keeps only in-frame clonotypes and omits some of them. The top ten hold approximately 0.3% of the sample, which has about 20,000 clones, more than 95% seen once. In the case of this clone: Its antigen remains unknown.

Sequencing was carried out using conventional CD4+ T cells sorted from PBMCs. The TCR comes from a human donor with AIRE deficiency.

The CDR3 DNA reads TGTGCCAGCTCACCTTCTACTTCGCGGAGCTCCTACGAGCAGTACTTC. Amino acid sequence: CASSPSTSRSSYEQYF. This chain links TRBV18 with TRBJ2-7; no reliable D call. Germline V gene data show CDR1 as KGHSH and CDR2 as LQKENI. The CDR3 length is 16 residues. V shed 3 bases and J shed 0 bases, with 15 bases lying between them.